The 30 T cell receptor beta chains below were found in one sample sequenced in a study of blood T cell repertoires in COVID-19. Data came from immunoSEQ multiplex PCR; TCRdb stores just in-frame clones and leaves some out. The table has roughly 260,000 clones, roughly 90% seen once. The sequenced material came from peripheral blood. The source of these receptors is a woman between 50 and 59 years old who had recovered from COVID-19.

The chain carries TRBV28 and TRBJ2-5; a possible D gene is TRBD2 (7 bases). Germline-derived CDR1 and CDR2 are MDHEN and SYDVKM. V was pared by 2 bases and J by 3 bases, with 10 bases between. This CDR3 comprises 14 residues. This CDR3 is CASSLRGGKETQYF. The CDR3 coding sequence is TGTGCCAGCAGTTTAAGGGGGGGAAAAGAGACCCAGTACTTC.

The rearrangement links TRBV25-1 to TRBJ1-1; the match to TRBD1 covers 8 bases. The V and J ends lost 8 bases and 2 bases, in that order; junction bases with no gene match: 4. CDR3 length equals 13 residues. Germline V lookup: CDR1 MGHDK, CDR2 SYGVNS. The CDR3 coding sequence is TGTGCCAGCGGGACAGGCTTTAACACTGAAGCTTTCTTT. Translating it yields CASGTGFNTEAFF.

The rearrangement uses TRBV5-1 and TRBJ2-2, with 7 bases aligning to TRBD1. V gave up 5 bases and J gave up 1 base; unmatched junction bases: 5. From germline, CDR1 is SGHRS and CDR2 YFSETQ. This CDR3 region has 15 residues. DNA for the CDR3: TGCGCCAGCAGTCGGGACAGCCTGAACACCGGGGAGCTGTTTTTT. Translated: CASSRDSLNTGELFF.

This rearrangement joins TRBV3-1 (or the pseudogene TRBV3-2) to TRBJ1-2; no reliable D call. The CDR3 loop spans 14 amino acids. Germline V gene sequence: CDR1 LGHDT, CDR2 YNNKEL (reference sequence). V was clipped by 0 bases and J by 5 bases, with 10 bases between them. The CDR3 protein is CASSQDPTVYGYTF. Here the CDR3 DNA reads TGTGCCAGCAGCCAAGATCCTACAGTTTATGGCTACACCTTC.

This clone appeared a single time. This chain joins TRBV19 and TRBJ1-1; 8 bases match TRBD1. This CDR3 is built from 13 residues. Trimming at V came to 6 bases and at J to 2 bases, leaving 2 bases not matched to a gene. Per germline, CDR1 LNHDA and CDR2 SQIVND (reference sequence). The CDR3 nucleotides read TGTGCCAGTAGGGACAGGGCCAACACTGAAGCTTTCTTT. It yields the protein CASRDRANTEAFF.

The chain carries TRBV11-2 and TRBJ1-2, with a tentative D call TRBD1 (6 bases). Per germline, CDR1 SGHAT and CDR2 FQNNGV. The V and J ends lost 5 bases and 7 bases respectively, with 8 bases between them. The CDR3 length is 11 residues. The CDR3 sequence is CASSTRGGYTF. CDR3 nucleotides: TGTGCCAGCAGCACCAGGGGTGGCTACACCTTC. The full variable domain, rest sourced from reference TRBV11-2 and TRBJ1-2, is EAGVAQSPRYKIIEKRQSVAFWCNPISGHATLYWYQQILGQGPKLLIQFQNNGVVDDSQLPKDRFSAERLKGVDSTLKIQPAKLEDSAVYLCASSTRGGYTFGSGTRLTVV.

The chain is built from TRBV6-5 and TRBJ1-2, with 10 bases aligning to TRBD1. The length of the CDR3 is 16 residues. The germline V gene has CDR1 MNHEY and CDR2 SVGAGI. The V segment lost 4 bases and the J segment 2 bases; nucleotides outside the gene matches: 7. CDR3 amino acids: CASSLETGGVNYGYTF. For the CDR3, the DNA is TGTGCCAGCAGTTTGGAGACAGGGGGCGTGAACTATGGCTACACCTTC.

The CDR3 spells CATHPRGGYINQPQHF. The CDR3 DNA sequence: TGTGCCACCCACCCAAGGGGCGGATATATCAATCAGCCCCAGCATTTT. This chain joins TRBV19 and TRBJ1-5; possible D gene TRBD1, 5 bases. CDR3 length: 16 amino acids. V was pared by 10 bases and J by 3 bases, with 22 bases between. CDR1 and CDR2 from the germline V gene are LNHDA and SQIVND (reference sequence).

The chain carries TRBV15 and TRBJ2-7; weak D call: TRBD2 (5 bases). V was cut by 5 bases and J by 2 bases, with 13 bases left in between. CDR3 length: 14 residues. CDR1 is LNHNV and CDR2 is YYDKDF in the germline V gene (reference sequence). The CDR3 loop reads CATSPRAQAYEQYF. The CDR3 DNA reads TGTGCCACCAGCCCGCGGGCCCAGGCCTACGAGCAGTACTTC. Based on the CDR3 plus reference TRBV15 and TRBJ2-7, the full variable domain is DAMVIQNPRYQVTQFGKPVTLSCSQTLNHNVMYWYQQKSSQAPKLLFHYYDKDFNNEADTPDNFQSRRPNTSFCFLDIRSPGLGDTAMYLCATSPRAQAYEQYFGPGTRLTVT.

The genes are TRBV19 and TRBJ1-3, with D perhaps matching TRBD1 (5 bases). CDR3 length: 15 amino acids. CDR1 LNHDA and CDR2 SQIVND come from the germline V gene (reference sequence). Trimming took 10 bases from V and 0 from J, leaving 16 bases between them. In DNA form, the CDR3 reads TGTGCCACCCGGACAACCTTTGCCTCTGGAAACACCATATATTTT. It translates to CATRTTFASGNTIYF. Based on the CDR3 plus reference TRBV19 and TRBJ1-3, the full variable domain is DGGITQSPKYLFRKEGQNVTLSCEQNLNHDAMYWYRQDPGQGLRLIYYSQIVNDFQKGDIAEGYSVSREKKESFPLTVTSAQKNPTAFYLCATRTTFASGNTIYFGEGSWLTVV.

The chain has TRBV13 and TRBJ2-7; possibly TRBD1 for D (7 bases). From germline, CDR1 is PRHDT and CDR2 FYEKMQ (reference sequence). The CDR3 is 14 residues long. V was shortened by 5 bases and J by 3 bases, with 14 bases between the two germline ends. The CDR3 coding sequence is TGTGCCAGCAGCGGGCGACAGGGAGGCTACGAGCAGTACTTC. This codes for CASSGRQGGYEQYF. Full variable domain (rest looked up from reference TRBV13 and TRBJ2-7): AAGVIQSPRHLIKEKRETATLKCYPIPRHDTVYWYQQGPGQDPQFLISFYEKMQSDKGSIPDRFSAQQFSDYHSELNMSSLELGDSALYFCASSGRQGGYEQYFGPGTRLTVT.

This chain connects TRBV6-5 to TRBJ2-2; a possible D gene is TRBD1 (6 bases). V was trimmed by 8 bases and J by 2 bases, leaving 15 bases between them. The CDR3 runs 15 residues. The germline CDR1 and CDR2 sequences are MNHEY and SVGAGI. CDR3 sequence: CASHYRAINTGELFF. The CDR3 DNA reads TGTGCCAGCCACTACAGGGCCATTAACACCGGGGAGCTGTTTTTT.

This rearrangement joins TRBV7-8 to TRBJ2-7; 8 bases fit TRBD1. Germline assignment: CDR1 SGHVS and CDR2 FQNEAQ. V was clipped by 5 bases and J by 5 bases; unmatched bases: 8. This CDR3 comprises 14 residues. Here the CDR3 DNA reads TGTGCCAGCAGCCGAGACAGGGGTGGACACGAGCAGTACTTC. This sequence encodes CASSRDRGGHEQYF. The variable domain in full, completed from reference TRBV7-8 and TRBJ2-7, reads GAGVSQSPRYKVAKRGQDVALRCDPISGHVSLFWYQQALGQGPEFLTYFQNEAQLDKSGLPSDRFFAERPEGSVSTLKIQRTQQEDSAVYLCASSRDRGGHEQYFGPGTRLTVT.

DNA for the CDR3: TGTGCCAGCAGTTTATCAGGGGGCAGTTCTGGAAACACCATATATTTT. Protein sequence: CASSLSGGSSGNTIYF. The V call is TRBV27, the J call TRBJ1-3; TRBD1 matches at 7 bases. Germline V lookup: CDR1 MNHEY, CDR2 SMNVEV (reference sequence). This CDR3 contains 16 residues. Germline trimming cut 0 bases from V and 1 base from J; bases unmatched to any gene: 3.

V and J are TRBV6-2 or TRBV6-3 and TRBJ2-4; TRBD2 aligns across 8 bases. CDR1 MNHEY and CDR2 SVGEGT come from the germline V gene. The CDR3 runs 14 residues. With V trimmed by 3 bases and J by 8 bases, 6 bases remained unmatched. CDR3 residues: CASSYSGGPDIQYF. In DNA, the CDR3 is TGTGCCAGCAGTTATTCGGGAGGGCCGGACATTCAGTACTTC.

The J gene is TRBJ2-7, the V gene TRBV7-9; D perhaps matches TRBD1 (6 bases). Germline V gene data show CDR1 as SEHNR and CDR2 as FQNEAQ (reference sequence). The germline V and J ends were trimmed by 5 bases and 6 bases, with 20 bases remaining between them. The CDR3 is made up of 15 amino acids. CDR3 nucleotides: TGTGCCAGCAGCCTTACCACAGGGCTCTACGCCGAGCAGTACTTC. Its protein is CASSLTTGLYAEQYF.

The chain joins TRBV6-5 to TRBJ2-2; a possible D gene is TRBD2 (5 bases). The CDR3 spans 14 residues. The germline gives CDR1 MNHEY, CDR2 SVGAGI. With 5 bases removed from V and 4 bases from J, the gap between germline ends came to 11 bases. CDR3 nucleotide sequence: TGTGCCAGCAGTCGCTTGGGAGCCACCGGGGAGCTGTTTTTT. Encoded protein: CASSRLGATGELFF.

The chain joins TRBV30 to TRBJ1-2; D perhaps matches TRBD1 (6 bases). V was pared by 3 bases and J by 7 bases, with 21 bases between. The CDR3 length is 15 residues. From germline, CDR1 is GTSNPN and CDR2 SVGIG (reference sequence). The CDR3 DNA sequence: TGTGCCTGGAGAGGTTCGGGAGGGGGATTTTTTGGCTACACCTTC. This gives the protein CAWRGSGGGFFGYTF.

This clone was seen once. The gene calls are TRBV7-2 and TRBJ1-2, with 12 bases identical to TRBD1. This CDR3 spans 15 amino acids. Germline V gene data show CDR1 as SGHTA and CDR2 as FQGNSA. Losses at the gene ends were 4 bases for V and 7 bases for J; bases not matched to a gene: 7. The CDR3 sequence: CASSSPGQGARGYTF. The DNA of the CDR3 is TGTGCCAGCAGCTCGCCGGGACAGGGGGCGCGTGGCTACACCTTC.

V gene TRBV4-2 combines with J gene TRBJ2-3; TRBD2 matches at 11 bases. Per the germline V gene, CDR1 is LGHNA and CDR2 is YNFKEQ. The CDR3 is made up of 19 amino acids. After removal of 0 bases from V and 5 bases from J, the junction contained 13 bases not matched to a gene. The CDR3 is CASSQDRGLAAPSVDTQYF. DNA of the CDR3: TGTGCCAGCAGCCAAGATAGGGGACTAGCGGCCCCTTCCGTAGATACGCAGTATTTT.

The rearrangement links TRBV19 to TRBJ1-4; 7 bases align to TRBD1. Germline assignment: CDR1 LNHDA and CDR2 SQIVND (reference sequence). The V and J ends lost 6 bases and 0 bases, in that order; junction bases with no gene match: 7. CDR3 size: 16 residues. The DNA of the CDR3 is TGTGCCAGTAGAGGAAATCAGGGGGCAACTAATGAAAAACTGTTTTTT. Translating gives CASRGNQGATNEKLFF.

This clone has only one observation. The CDR3 spells CASSSTTNEQFF. The CDR3 nucleotides read TGCGCCAGCAGCTCCACTACCAATGAGCAGTTCTTC. The genes are TRBV5-1 and TRBJ2-1; D not certain. Trimming left V 3 bases short and J 6 bases short, with 7 bases between. CDR1 and CDR2 from the germline V gene are SGHRS and YFSETQ. This CDR3 spans 12 amino acids.

The rearrangement links TRBV5-1 to TRBJ2-1, with TRBD2 matching over 7 bases. This CDR3 is built from 14 residues. Germline assignment: CDR1 SGHRS and CDR2 YFSETQ. The trim removed 2 bases at V and 4 bases at J, leaving 3 bases unmatched. CDR3 DNA: TGCGCCAGCAGCTTAGGGCGGGAGTACAATGAGCAGTTCTTC. Its translation: CASSLGREYNEQFF.

The V call is TRBV29-1, the J call TRBJ2-4; 8 nucleotides line up with TRBD1. CDR3 length: 18 residues. Germline V gene data show CDR1 as SQVTM and CDR2 as ANQGSEA. The V and J ends lost 3 bases and 5 bases, in that order; junction bases with no gene match: 18. The chain's CDR3 is CSVERWGPEQGVENIQYF. The CDR3, as DNA: TGCAGCGTTGAGAGGTGGGGGCCCGAACAGGGGGTGGAAAACATTCAGTACTTC.

The chain recombines TRBV29-1 with TRBJ2-3; D might be TRBD1 (6 bases). V lost 5 bases, J lost 2 bases, and 17 bases lay in between. The CDR3 is 15 residues long. CDR1 and CDR2 (germline): SQVTM, ANQGSEA. This chain's CDR3 is CSVIHRATLTDTQYF. DNA of the CDR3: TGCAGCGTTATTCACAGGGCCACCCTCACAGATACGCAGTATTTT.

V gene TRBV9 combines with J gene TRBJ1-1; the match to TRBD1 covers 8 bases. V lost 4 bases, J lost 9 bases, and 5 bases stayed unmatched. The CDR3 has 12 amino acids. Looked up from germline, CDR1 is SGDLS and CDR2 is YYNGEE. The CDR3 here is CASSSGQGQAFF. CDR3 in DNA: TGTGCCAGCAGCTCCGGACAGGGCCAAGCTTTCTTT.

The chain links TRBV5-1 to TRBJ1-1; D may be TRBD1 (6 bases). V gave up 1 base and J gave up 7 bases, with 14 bases separating them. From germline, CDR1 is SGHRS and CDR2 YFSETQ. The CDR3 sequence is 14 residues long. DNA of the CDR3: TGCGCCAGCAGCTTGAATTCAGGGGTGAATGAAGCTTTCTTT. As protein: CASSLNSGVNEAFF.

The CDR3 DNA reads as TGTGCCAGCAGTGGGGCCCCCACATACGATGAGCAGTTCTTC. Amino acid sequence: CASSGAPTYDEQFF. The chain combines TRBV2 with TRBJ2-1; no clear D gene. Trimming took 4 bases from V and 8 from J, leaving 15 bases between them. Per the germline V gene, CDR1 is SNHLY and CDR2 is FYNNEI. CDR3 length: 14 residues. Complete variable domain (other parts from reference TRBV2 and TRBJ2-1): EPEVTQTPSHQVTQMGQEVILRCVPISNHLYFYWYRQILGQKVEFLVSFYNNEISEKSEIFDDQFSVERPDGSNFTLKIRSTKLEDSAMYFCASSGAPTYDEQFFGPGTRLTVL.

The chain employs TRBV5-6 and TRBJ2-1, with TRBD2 matching 10 bases. Germline CDR1 reads SGHDT; CDR2 reads YYEEEE. Trimming removed 5 bases from V and 8 bases from J; junction bases left unmatched: 10. The length of the CDR3 is 15 residues. For the CDR3, the DNA is TGTGCCAGCAGGTTACTAGCGGGGAACGTCCATGAGCAGTTCTTC. Protein product: CASRLLAGNVHEQFF.

The chain has TRBV30 and TRBJ2-7; 11 bases match TRBD1. Germline assignment: CDR1 GTSNPN and CDR2 SVGIG (reference sequence). The CDR3 loop spans 13 amino acids. V dropped 0 bases and J dropped 6; count of bases not matched to a gene: 1. The CDR3 nucleotides are TGTGCCTGGAGTGTAGGGACAGGGGGCGAGCAGTACTTC. This translates into CAWSVGTGGEQYF.